The table lists the clone carrying this T cell receptor beta chain with a few counts. Its antigen is unknown. This sample is drawn from a study of T cells in Graves' hyperthyroidism and ophthalmopathy. Ophthalmopathy patients had moderate-to-severe active disease, CAS ≥3, NOSPECS ≥4, and disease duration under 3 months. Criteria for exclusion of patients were uncontrolled infection, other autoimmune disease, pregnancy or lactation. Based on clinical symptoms, serum thyroxine and TRAb, thyroid ultrasound and orbital computed tomography, diagnoses were reached. Study results and limitations: In the blood, most expanded thyroid clonotypes above 0.001 appeared as well.

TCR beta CDR3 regions were amplified from RNA transcripts. TCR CDR3 underwent first-round RT-PCR with the HTBI primer set. TCRdb used MiXCR to reprocess the multiplex PCR reads, holding one entry per CDR3 protein. The sample lists about 600,000 distinct CDR3 sequences; about 15% were seen once. The specimen sequenced was blood. This sequence was found in a woman aged 50 to 65 with Graves' ophthalmopathy.

The CDR3 here is CASSVVPTPYGYTF. The DNA for the CDR3 is TGTGCCAGCAGCGTAGTCCCAACCCCCTATGGCTACACCTTC. The genes are TRBV13 and TRBJ1-2, with no clear D. The CDR3 is 14 amino acids. Germline V gene data show CDR1 as PRHDT and CDR2 as FYEKMQ (reference sequence). The V and J ends lost 5 bases and 4 bases respectively, with 14 bases between them.